The 32 T cell receptor beta chains below come from one sample, sequenced in a study of cytomegalovirus exposure and HLA in healthy donors. PCR primers comprised 60 Vbeta and 13 Jbeta primers. Only in-frame clones appear in the TCRdb table, and some are missing; sequencing was by immunoSEQ multiplex PCR. Of 130,000 or so clones in the sample, approximately 87% were seen once. Material for sequencing was PBMCs. All receptors come from a woman aged 25 to 39 in good health and CMV-seronegative.

This clone showed up just once. The chain recombines TRBV13 with TRBJ2-7; possible D gene TRBD1, 6 bases. This CDR3 has 13 amino acids. V shed 3 bases and J shed 6 bases, with 12 bases lying between them. Germline CDR1 reads PRHDT; CDR2 reads FYEKMQ (reference sequence). CDR3 amino acids: CASSLATGIEQYF. CDR3 bases: TGTGCCAGCAGCTTGGCCACAGGGATCGAGCAGTACTTC.

The rearrangement joins TRBV19 to TRBJ2-1; 7 bases are shared with TRBD2. Germline V CDR1 and CDR2: LNHDA, SQIVND (reference sequence). The CDR3 extends over 13 amino acids. Germline trimming cut 9 bases from V and 4 bases from J; bases unmatched to any gene: 6. The CDR3 reads CASGRQGYNEQFF. CDR3 DNA sequence: TGTGCCAGCGGGAGGCAGGGTTACAATGAGCAGTTCTTC. Together with reference TRBV19 and TRBJ2-1, the CDR3 gives the full variable domain: DGGITQSPKYLFRKEGQNVTLSCEQNLNHDAMYWYRQDPGQGLRLIYYSQIVNDFQKGDIAEGYSVSREKKESFPLTVTSAQKNPTAFYLCASGRQGYNEQFFGPGTRLTVL.

The V and J genes are TRBV6-1 and TRBJ2-1; D might be TRBD2 (5 bases). V was shortened by 6 bases and J by 15 bases, with 21 bases between the two germline ends. The CDR3 sequence is 13 residues long. Germline CDR1 reads MNHNS; CDR2 reads SASEGT. In DNA, the CDR3 is TGTGCCAGCAGCCCCGACCTAGCCAAGCGTCGGTTCTTC. It translates to CASSPDLAKRRFF.

The gene calls are TRBV28 and TRBJ1-6; D unclear. V dropped 8 bases and J dropped 4 bases, with 15 bases sitting between them. CDR1 is MDHEN, CDR2 SYDVKM, per germline. CDR3 length equals 15 residues. In DNA form, the CDR3 reads TGTGCCAGCTTCGCCGCTACCCCGTATAATTCACCCCTCCACTTT. Amino acids: CASFAATPYNSPLHF.

The chain combines TRBV25-1 with TRBJ2-1; weak D call: TRBD2 (5 bases). Germline V lookup: CDR1 MGHDK, CDR2 SYGVNS. Trimming pared 4 bases from V and 3 bases from J, leaving 22 bases between. The CDR3 spans 18 residues. CDR3 bases: TGTGCCAGCAGTGCTTACAGCGGTGCAGCCCGAGACTACAATGAGCAGTTCTTC. Residues: CASSAYSGAARDYNEQFF. The variable domain in full, with the rest retrieved from reference TRBV25-1 and TRBJ2-1, is EADIYQTPRYLVIGTGKKITLECSQTMGHDKMYWYQQDPGMELHLIHYSYGVNSTEKGDLSSESTVSRIRTEHFPLTLESARPSHTSQYLCASSAYSGAARDYNEQFFGPGTRLTVL.

The chain uses TRBV13 and TRBJ2-7; 8 bases match TRBD1. CDR1 and CDR2 from the germline V gene are PRHDT and FYEKMQ (reference sequence). This CDR3 contains 15 residues. The ends lost 7 bases at V and 2 bases at J; junction bases unmatched: 10. CDR3 in amino acids: CASNPWQGATYEQYF. The DNA for the CDR3 is TGTGCCAGCAACCCCTGGCAGGGGGCCACCTACGAGCAGTACTTC.

The CDR3 is CASSFRGQGHEQYF. The DNA for the CDR3 is TGTGCCAGCAGTTTTAGGGGACAGGGGCACGAGCAGTACTTC. The rearrangement links TRBV28 to TRBJ2-7; 10 bases are shared with TRBD1. The J segment lost 5 bases and the V segment lost 3 bases, leaving 4 bases of the junction unmatched. Germline V gene data show CDR1 as MDHEN and CDR2 as SYDVKM. The CDR3 totals 14 residues. The variable domain in full, with the rest retrieved from reference TRBV28 and TRBJ2-7, is DVKVTQSSRYLVKRTGEKVFLECVQDMDHENMFWYRQDPGLGLRLIYFSYDVKMKEKGDIPEGYSVSREKKERFSLILESASTNQTSMYLCASSFRGQGHEQYFGPGTRLTVT.

V is TRBV11-2 and J is TRBJ2-2; 8 positions match TRBD2. This CDR3 has 15 residues. V shed 7 bases and J 7 bases; nucleotides not matched to a gene: 11. The germline gives CDR1 SGHAT, CDR2 FQNNGV. CDR3 nucleotide sequence: TGTGCCAGCAACAATAATGCGGGACTAGACGGGGAGCTGTTTTTT. Its protein is CASNNNAGLDGELFF.

The rearrangement joins TRBV5-4 to TRBJ1-2; 8 bases agree with TRBD1. Germline V lookup: CDR1 SGHNT, CDR2 YYREEE (reference sequence). The CDR3 length is 16 residues. Trimming cost V 4 bases and J 0 bases; bases outside gene matches: 8. For the CDR3, the DNA is TGTGCCAGCAGCCCTCGGACAGGGCACTCTAACTATGGCTACACCTTC. It is translated as CASSPRTGHSNYGYTF. The variable domain in full, with the rest retrieved from reference TRBV5-4 and TRBJ1-2, is ETGVTQSPTHLIKTRGQQVTLRCSSQSGHNTVSWYQQALGQGPQFIFQYYREEENGRGNFPPRFSGLQFPNYSSELNVNALELDDSALYLCASSPRTGHSNYGYTFGSGTRLTVV.

The gene calls are TRBV28 and TRBJ2-7; D might be TRBD1 (6 bases). Trimming shortened V by 7 bases and J by 9 bases, and 16 bases separated the two germline ends. This CDR3 comprises 12 residues. Germline V lookup: CDR1 MDHEN, CDR2 SYDVKM. The CDR3 sequence is CASTIQGLGQYF. The CDR3 nucleotides are TGTGCCAGCACAATACAGGGCCTAGGGCAGTACTTC.

J is TRBJ1-1 and V is TRBV7-9; TRBD1 matches 9 bases. V shed 1 base and J 8 bases; nucleotides not matched to a gene: 8. The CDR3 spans 15 residues. The germline V gene encodes CDR1 SEHNR and CDR2 FQNEAQ (reference sequence). CDR3 nucleotides: TGTGCCAGCAGCTTAGAACAGGGGGCGTTTCGCGAAGCTTTCTTT. Protein: CASSLEQGAFREAFF.

The rearrangement links TRBV5-8 to TRBJ2-7, with D unresolved. This CDR3 is 14 amino acids long. Trimming took 4 bases from V and 2 from J, leaving 13 bases between them. Germline values: CDR1 SGHTS, CDR2 YDEGEE. The CDR3 protein is CASSLRGATYEQYF. Here the CDR3 DNA reads TGTGCCAGCAGCCTCAGAGGAGCGACCTACGAGCAGTACTTC.

The chain has TRBV5-1 and TRBJ2-1; TRBD2 matches 15 bases. Trimming removed 3 bases from V and 7 bases from J; junction bases left unmatched: 2. The CDR3 totals 15 residues. The germline CDR1 and CDR2 sequences are SGHRS and YFSETQ. CDR3 region: CASSWTSGRENEQFF. DNA of the CDR3: TGCGCCAGCAGCTGGACTAGCGGGAGGGAAAATGAGCAGTTCTTC.

The chain couples TRBV6-1 to TRBJ2-7; the D gene is possibly TRBD2 (6 bases). Trimming took off 0 bases at V and 1 base at J, with 10 bases between the two ends. The germline V gene has CDR1 MNHNS and CDR2 SASEGT. CDR3 length: 15 amino acids. CDR3 in amino acids: CASSEAHGGSYEQYF. Written as DNA, the CDR3 is TGTGCCAGCAGTGAAGCGCACGGGGGATCCTACGAGCAGTACTTC.

This chain uses TRBV28 with TRBJ1-2, with a weak D call TRBD1 (5 bases). V lost 5 bases, J lost 0 bases, and 13 bases lay in between. Germline V gives CDR1 MDHEN, CDR2 SYDVKM. The CDR3 consists of 15 residues. The CDR3 nucleotides read TGTGCCAGCAGTCCCCGGGCAGGGACTAACTATGGCTACACCTTC. Amino acid sequence: CASSPRAGTNYGYTF.

This clone was seen only once. The gene calls are TRBV10-3 and TRBJ2-7, with D tentatively TRBD1 (10 bases). CDR3 length: 18 residues. With 4 bases removed from V and 2 bases from J, the gap between germline ends came to 24 bases. CDR1 and CDR2 (germline): ENHRY, SYGVKD. In nucleotides, the CDR3 is TGTGCCATCAGTGCGTGGGACAGGGGTAGCGGGGGTACCTACGAGCAGTACTTC. It is translated as CAISAWDRGSGGTYEQYF.

This clone was observed a single time. The rearrangement joins TRBV9 to TRBJ2-1; 7 positions agree with TRBD2. With 2 bases clipped from V and 5 bases from J, the junction kept 13 bases outside the gene matches. The CDR3 has 17 amino acids. Germline V gives CDR1 SGDLS, CDR2 YYNGEE. This CDR3 reads CASSVHRGLGSHNEQFF. The CDR3 DNA is TGTGCCAGCAGCGTCCACCGCGGACTAGGGTCCCACAATGAGCAGTTCTTC.

This chain links TRBV28 with TRBJ2-7; D is ambiguous. V lost 3 bases, J lost 3 bases, and 15 bases lay in between. The CDR3 is 15 residues long. The germline gives CDR1 MDHEN, CDR2 SYDVKM. The CDR3 region is CASSLTGEYHYEQYF. Here the CDR3 DNA reads TGTGCCAGCAGTTTGACGGGTGAATATCACTACGAGCAGTACTTC.

The chain uses TRBV28 and TRBJ1-5; TRBD1 is a possible D gene (5 bases). Germline V lookup: CDR1 MDHEN, CDR2 SYDVKM. The CDR3 is 14 residues long. V lost 5 bases to trimming and J lost 6 bases, with 14 bases between them. The DNA of the CDR3 is TGTGCCAGCAGTCCCCCCCGGAGGGGTCAGCCCCAGCATTTT. Its translation: CASSPPRRGQPQHF.

The chain combines TRBV7-9 with TRBJ1-3; 7 positions agree with TRBD1. V dropped 5 bases and J dropped 0; count of bases not matched to a gene: 13. The germline V gene has CDR1 SEHNR and CDR2 FQNEAQ (reference sequence). The CDR3 extends over 18 amino acids. In DNA, the CDR3 is TGTGCCAGCAGCCCCCACCCGGGACAGTTCCCCTCTGGAAACACCATATATTTT. This sequence encodes CASSPHPGQFPSGNTIYF.

This chain connects TRBV7-3 to TRBJ2-1; D unclear. CDR1 is SGHTA and CDR2 is FQGTGA in the germline V gene. V was shortened by 5 bases and J by 9 bases, with 23 bases between the two germline ends. This CDR3 is 16 amino acids long. The CDR3 nucleotides read TGTGCCAGCAGCCCCCAGTCCGGAGCCCTCCTCGGTGAGCAGTTCTTC. It translates to CASSPQSGALLGEQFF. The whole variable domain, remainder taken from reference TRBV7-3 and TRBJ2-1, is GAGVSQTPSNKVTEKGKYVELRCDPISGHTALYWYRQSLGQGPEFLIYFQGTGAADDSGLPNDRFFAVRPEGSVSTLKIQRTERGDSAVYLCASSPQSGALLGEQFFGPGTRLTVL.

The gene calls are TRBV28 and TRBJ2-5; 7 nucleotides match TRBD1. CDR1 MDHEN and CDR2 SYDVKM come from the germline V gene. This CDR3 comprises 19 residues. Trimming removed 3 bases from V and 5 bases from J; junction bases left unmatched: 21. CDR3 in amino acids: CASSFRTGGQLGLSETQYF. CDR3 nucleotides: TGTGCCAGCAGTTTCAGGACAGGAGGACAATTAGGACTCTCGGAGACCCAGTACTTC.

This CDR3 is CASSLIRGANVLTF. In nucleotides, the CDR3 is TGCGCCAGCAGTTTGATTCGTGGGGCCAACGTCCTGACTTTC. The chain joins TRBV5-1 to TRBJ2-6, with D unclear. This CDR3 spans 14 amino acids. CDR1 and CDR2 from the germline V gene are SGHRS and YFSETQ. V was clipped by 5 bases and J by 3 bases, with 9 bases between them.

This clone was seen only once. The rearrangement uses TRBV15 and TRBJ1-4; 10 bases map to TRBD1. Germline CDR1 reads LNHNV; CDR2 reads YYDKDF (reference sequence). This CDR3 is 15 amino acids long. The V segment lost 0 bases and the J segment 10 bases; nucleotides outside the gene matches: 5. CDR3 protein: CATSRDGTGVGKLFF. CDR3 sequence (DNA): TGTGCCACCAGCAGAGATGGGACAGGGGTTGGAAAACTGTTTTTT.

The chain recombines TRBV2 with TRBJ2-3; D call uncertain. Trimming took off 3 bases at V and 4 bases at J, with 5 bases between the two ends. Germline-derived CDR1 and CDR2 are SNHLY and FYNNEI. CDR3 length: 12 amino acids. The CDR3: CASSESADTQYF. CDR3 bases: TGTGCCAGCAGTGAGTCTGCAGATACGCAGTATTTT.

The gene calls are TRBV5-1 and TRBJ2-5, with 9 bases identical to TRBD1. J lost 1 base, V lost 1 base, and 8 bases had no gene match. Germline CDR1 is SGHRS and CDR2 is YFSETQ. CDR3 length equals 17 residues. CDR3 sequence (DNA): TGCGCCAGCAGCTTGAGGGACAGGGTCTTCGCCCAAGAGACCCAGTACTTC. Translation: CASSLRDRVFAQETQYF.

This clone was found once. The V and J genes are TRBV6-5 and TRBJ1-2, with TRBD1 matching 7 bases. CDR1 MNHEY and CDR2 SVGAGI come from the germline V gene. The J segment lost 1 base and the V segment lost 7 bases, leaving 9 bases of the junction unmatched. The CDR3 has 15 residues. Written as DNA, the CDR3 is TGTGCCAGCAAACAGGGGATCCCGATTAACTATGGCTACACCTTC. As protein: CASKQGIPINYGYTF.

This clone was detected only once. V usage is TRBV28 and J usage is TRBJ1-5; D unclear. The CDR3 loop spans 14 amino acids. Germline V gives CDR1 MDHEN, CDR2 SYDVKM. V lost 8 bases, J lost 0 bases, and 11 bases lay in between. This CDR3 reads CASSRMNSNQPQHF. CDR3 nucleotide sequence: TGTGCCAGCTCGCGGATGAATAGCAATCAGCCCCAGCATTTT.

CDR3 bases: TGCGCCAGCAGCCAAGATTGGGGGGGTCCCCGCACCGGGGAGCTGTTTTTT. Its protein is CASSQDWGGPRTGELFF. The chain recombines TRBV4-1 with TRBJ2-2, with 7 bases matching TRBD2. J was trimmed by 4 bases and V by 0 bases; bases with no gene match: 8. This CDR3 has 17 amino acids. Looked up from germline, CDR1 is MGHRA and CDR2 is YSYEKL.

This clone was counted once. The chain links TRBV27 to TRBJ1-5; no firm D call. This CDR3 has 13 residues. Trimming stripped 0 bases from V and 6 bases from J, with 6 bases between. Germline loops: CDR1 MNHEY, CDR2 SMNVEV (reference sequence). The CDR3 spells CASSLSFGQPQHF. The CDR3 DNA reads as TGTGCCAGCAGTTTATCTTTCGGTCAGCCCCAGCATTTT.

This CDR3 is CASSLELSNTEAFF. The CDR3 nucleotides are TGCGCCAGCAGCTTGGAACTGTCTAACACTGAAGCTTTCTTT. The rearrangement links TRBV5-1 to TRBJ1-1; unclear D gene. The CDR3 runs 14 residues. The V gene lost 0 bases and the J gene lost 2 bases, with 8 bases spanning the gap. Per germline, CDR1 SGHRS and CDR2 YFSETQ.

The CDR3 DNA reads TGTGCCAGCAGCGCAGCTAGCGGGGAATCCGCAGATACGCAGTATTTT. It codes for CASSAASGESADTQYF. The gene calls are TRBV9 and TRBJ2-3, with 9 bases identical to TRBD2. The CDR3 extends over 16 amino acids. The V segment lost 3 bases and the J segment 4 bases; nucleotides outside the gene matches: 9. The germline CDR1 and CDR2 sequences are SGDLS and YYNGEE.